Following are 9 T cell receptor beta chains from one sample sequenced in a study of blood T cell repertoires in COVID-19. Assay used: immunoSEQ multiplex PCR; TCRdb lists only in-frame clones, some missing. The table shows fewer than 95,000 clones, with just over 85% occurring only once. Sequenced input: peripheral blood. The receptors shown here come from a man between 45 and 60 years old with active or convalescent COVID-19.

The chain recombines TRBV5-1 with TRBJ1-1; 8 nucleotides line up with TRBD1. V lost 7 bases to trimming and J lost 0 bases; unmatched junction nucleotides: 14. The CDR3 covers 17 residues. Germline V gene data show CDR1 as SGHRS and CDR2 as YFSETQ. CDR3 coding DNA: TGCGCCAGCTCCCCCCCCGACAGGGGAACACTGAACACTGAAGCTTTCTTT. Protein sequence: CASSPPDRGTLNTEAFF.

The V and J genes are TRBV7-2 and TRBJ1-1; 9 nucleotides line up with TRBD1. Germline assignment: CDR1 SGHTA and CDR2 FQGNSA. There are 16 residues in the CDR3. Germline trimming cut 0 bases from V and 5 bases from J; bases unmatched to any gene: 7. CDR3 region: CASSLANGQGKTEAFF. In DNA form, the CDR3 reads TGTGCCAGCAGCTTAGCGAACGGACAGGGGAAAACTGAAGCTTTCTTT. The variable domain in full, with the rest retrieved from reference TRBV7-2 and TRBJ1-1, is GAGVSQSPSNKVTEKGKDVELRCDPISGHTALYWYRQSLGQGLEFLIYFQGNSAPDKSGLPSDRFSAERTGGSVSTLTIQRTQQEDSAVYLCASSLANGQGKTEAFFGQGTRLTVV.

This clone was observed a few times. The genes are TRBV7-8 and TRBJ1-2; D ambiguous. Trimming removed 1 base at V and 1 base at J, with 13 bases between. The CDR3 has 16 residues. Germline values: CDR1 SGHVS, CDR2 FQNEAQ. This CDR3 reads CASSLVLLANNYGYTF. The CDR3 coding sequence is TGTGCCAGCAGCTTAGTTTTATTGGCAAATAACTATGGCTACACCTTC.

The chain combines TRBV10-1 with TRBJ2-1; TRBD1 aligns across 7 bases. The germline CDR1 and CDR2 sequences are WNHNN and SYGVQD (reference sequence). The CDR3 loop spans 17 amino acids. J lost 7 bases, V lost 8 bases, and 20 bases had no gene match. The CDR3 loop reads CASHRFRTGERGNEQFF. The CDR3 nucleotides read TGCGCCAGCCACAGGTTCCGCACAGGGGAAAGGGGGAATGAGCAGTTCTTC.

The genes are TRBV6-5 and TRBJ1-1; perhaps TRBD1 as D (6 bases). This CDR3 is 14 amino acids long. Germline values: CDR1 MNHEY, CDR2 SVGAGI. The V and J ends lost 5 bases and 3 bases respectively, with 13 bases between them. The CDR3 sequence: CASSPQGSYTEAFF. CDR3 in DNA: TGTGCCAGCAGTCCTCAGGGGTCCTACACTGAAGCTTTCTTT.

The chain links TRBV2 to TRBJ1-4; D not certain. The CDR3 is 14 amino acids. Trimming removed 6 bases from V and 1 base from J, with 9 bases in between. Germline CDR1 SNHLY, CDR2 FYNNEI. The DNA of the CDR3 is TGTGCCAGCAGGTCCCGGGTAACTAATGAAAAACTGTTTTTT. It yields the protein CASRSRVTNEKLFF.

This sequence joins TRBV5-4 and TRBJ2-3; 8 bases agree with TRBD2. This CDR3 spans 17 amino acids. The junction had 12 bases not matched to a gene; V was cut back by 2 bases and J by 4 bases. The germline V gene encodes CDR1 SGHNT and CDR2 YYREEE (reference sequence). CDR3 protein: CASSFVPGLDFADTQYF. CDR3 nucleotides: TGTGCCAGCAGCTTCGTACCGGGACTAGATTTTGCAGATACGCAGTATTTT.

The V and J genes are TRBV5-1 and TRBJ2-1; TRBD2 aligns across 8 bases. CDR1 is SGHRS, CDR2 YFSETQ, per germline. The CDR3 totals 17 residues. After removal of 0 bases from V and 4 bases from J, the junction contained 9 bases not matched to a gene. Written as DNA, the CDR3 is TGCGCCAGCAGCTTGGGGGATAGGCTAGCGGGTTACAATGAGCAGTTCTTC. Residues: CASSLGDRLAGYNEQFF.

CDR3 DNA sequence: TGTGCCACCAGCAGAGACCCCGGGGCCTACGAGCAGTACTTC. It codes for CATSRDPGAYEQYF. V gene TRBV15 combines with J gene TRBJ2-7, with D possibly matching TRBD2 (5 bases). The CDR3 runs to 14 residues. V lost 0 bases, J lost 2 bases, and 8 bases lay in between. Germline CDR1 LNHNV, CDR2 YYDKDF (reference sequence).